Sequencing of this T cell receptor (beta chain) was carried out in a study of blood T cell repertoires in COVID-19. TCRdb's table, derived via immunoSEQ multiplex PCR, lists solely in-frame clones and lacks some. The table shows about 83,000 clones, with approximately 86% occurring only once. The source is a man older than 75 with active or convalescent COVID-19. Sequenced sample: peripheral blood.

The CDR3 is CASTRGQVYMSNQPQHF. The CDR3 nucleotides read TGTGCCAGCACCCGCGGACAGGTCTACATGAGCAATCAGCCCCAGCATTTT. This chain links TRBV2 with TRBJ1-5; 7 bases agree with TRBD1. The ends lost 7 bases at V and 1 base at J; junction bases unmatched: 13. Germline lookup yields CDR1 SNHLY and CDR2 FYNNEI. The CDR3 sequence is 17 residues long.